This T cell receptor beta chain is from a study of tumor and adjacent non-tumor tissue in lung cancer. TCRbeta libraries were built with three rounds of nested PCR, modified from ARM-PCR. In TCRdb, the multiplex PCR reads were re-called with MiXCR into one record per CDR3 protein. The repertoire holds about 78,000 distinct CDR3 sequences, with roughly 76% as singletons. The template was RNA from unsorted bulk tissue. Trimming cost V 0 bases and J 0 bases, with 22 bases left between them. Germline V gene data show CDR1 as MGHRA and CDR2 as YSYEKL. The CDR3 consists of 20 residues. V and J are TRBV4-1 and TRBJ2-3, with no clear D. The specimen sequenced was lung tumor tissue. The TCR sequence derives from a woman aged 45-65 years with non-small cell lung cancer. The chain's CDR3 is CASSQDPHIPGRASTDTQYF. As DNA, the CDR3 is TGCGCCAGCAGCCAAGATCCCCATATACCCGGACGGGCTAGCACAGATACGCAGTATTTT.